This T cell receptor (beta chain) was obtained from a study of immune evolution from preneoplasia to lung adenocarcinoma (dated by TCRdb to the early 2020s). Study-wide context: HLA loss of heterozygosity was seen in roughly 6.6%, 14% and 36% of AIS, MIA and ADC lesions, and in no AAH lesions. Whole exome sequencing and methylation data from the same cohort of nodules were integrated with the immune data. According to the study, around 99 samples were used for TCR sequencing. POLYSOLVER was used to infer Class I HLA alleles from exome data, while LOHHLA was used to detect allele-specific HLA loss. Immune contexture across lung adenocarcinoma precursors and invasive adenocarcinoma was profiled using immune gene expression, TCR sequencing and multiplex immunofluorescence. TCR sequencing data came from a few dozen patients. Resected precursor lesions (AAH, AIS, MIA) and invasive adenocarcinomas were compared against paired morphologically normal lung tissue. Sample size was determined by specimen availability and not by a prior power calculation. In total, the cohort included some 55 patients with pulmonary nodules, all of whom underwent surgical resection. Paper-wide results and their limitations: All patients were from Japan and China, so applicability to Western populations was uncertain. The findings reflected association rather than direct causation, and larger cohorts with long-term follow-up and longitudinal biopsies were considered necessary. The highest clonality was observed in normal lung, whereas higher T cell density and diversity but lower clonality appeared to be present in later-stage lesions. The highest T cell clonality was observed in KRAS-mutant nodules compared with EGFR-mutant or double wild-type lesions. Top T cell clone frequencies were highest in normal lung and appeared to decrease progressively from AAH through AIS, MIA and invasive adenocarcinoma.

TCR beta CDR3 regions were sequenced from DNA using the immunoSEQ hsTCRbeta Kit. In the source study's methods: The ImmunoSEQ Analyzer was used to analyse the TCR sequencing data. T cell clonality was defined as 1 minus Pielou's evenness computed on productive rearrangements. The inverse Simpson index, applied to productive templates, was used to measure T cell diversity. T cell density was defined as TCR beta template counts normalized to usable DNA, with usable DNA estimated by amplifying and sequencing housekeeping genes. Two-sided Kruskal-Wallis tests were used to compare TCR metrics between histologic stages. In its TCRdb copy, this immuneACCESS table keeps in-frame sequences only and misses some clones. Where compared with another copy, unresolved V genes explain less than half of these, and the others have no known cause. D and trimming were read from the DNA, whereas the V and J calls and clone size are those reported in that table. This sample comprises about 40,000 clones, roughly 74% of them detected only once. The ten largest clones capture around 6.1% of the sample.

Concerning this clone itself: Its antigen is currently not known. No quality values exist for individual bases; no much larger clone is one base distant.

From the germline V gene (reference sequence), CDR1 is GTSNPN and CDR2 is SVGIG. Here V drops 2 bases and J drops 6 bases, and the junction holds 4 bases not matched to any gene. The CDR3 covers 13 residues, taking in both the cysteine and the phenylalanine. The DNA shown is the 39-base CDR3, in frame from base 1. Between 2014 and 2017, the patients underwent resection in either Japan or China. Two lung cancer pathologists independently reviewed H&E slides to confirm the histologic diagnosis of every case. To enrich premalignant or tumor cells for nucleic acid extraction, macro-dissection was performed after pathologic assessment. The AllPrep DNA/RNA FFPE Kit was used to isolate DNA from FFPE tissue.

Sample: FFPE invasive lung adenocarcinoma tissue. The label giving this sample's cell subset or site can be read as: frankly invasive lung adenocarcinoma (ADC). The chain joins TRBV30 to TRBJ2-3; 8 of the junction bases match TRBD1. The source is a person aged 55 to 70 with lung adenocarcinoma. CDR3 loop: CAWSSGGVDTQYF. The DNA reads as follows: TGTGCCTGGAGTTCAGGGGGCGTGGATACGCAGTATTTT. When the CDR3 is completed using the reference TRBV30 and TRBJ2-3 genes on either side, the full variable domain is SQTIHQWPATLVQPVGSPLSLECTVEGTSNPNLYWYRQAAGRGLQLLFYSVGIGQISSEVPQNLSASRPQDRQFILSSKKLLLSDSGFYLCAWSSGGVDTQYFGPGTRLTVL.